These T cell receptor beta chains were read from a single sample in a study of cytomegalovirus exposure and HLA in healthy donors. The table came from immunoSEQ multiplex PCR; TCRdb's copy has only in-frame clones and leaves some out. The data contain about 270,000 clones, around 65% of them singletons. Sequences were obtained from PBMCs. These receptors were taken from a female donor in good health and CMV-seronegative. CDR3s include the opening cysteine and the closing phenylalanine or tryptophan. The D gene is left open where the match is weak. A clone size is listed for some rows: how often the clone was seen (once, few, many), or a class if it is expanded.

j_call v_call d_call clone_size cdr3_aa cdr3_nt
TRBJ2-7 TRBV7-9 TRBD1 . CASSSINRGYEQYF TGTGCCAGCAGCTCGATAAACAGGGGCTACGAGCAGTACTTC
TRBJ1-4 TRBV5-1 . . CASSLGSTTNEKLFF TGCGCCAGCAGCTTGGGGAGTACAACTAATGAAAAACTGTTTTTT
TRBJ2-1 TRBV5-1 TRBD2 . CASRVETSAYNEQFF TGCGCCAGCAGGGTGGAGACTAGCGCCTACAATGAGCAGTTCTTC
TRBJ1-2 TRBV4-1 TRBD1 . CASSQDTGRDRGRQGYTF TGCGCCAGCAGCCAAGATACGGGACGGGACAGGGGGCGTCAGGGCTACACCTTC
TRBJ2-3 TRBV9 . . CASSANLGAGGRTDTQYF TGTGCCAGCAGCGCAAACCTAGGGGCAGGGGGGCGGACAGATACGCAGTATTTT
TRBJ1-2 TRBV28 . few CGSGRSYGYTF TGTGGTTCGGGGAGGAGCTATGGCTACACCTTC
TRBJ1-5 TRBV7-2 TRBD1 few CASSQRTGRQPQHF TGTGCCAGCAGCCAAAGGACAGGGCGGCAGCCCCAGCATTTT
TRBJ1-4 TRBV7-6 . . CASSLFADSGEKLFF TGTGCCAGCAGCTTATTTGCGGACTCCGGGGAAAAACTGTTTTTT
TRBJ2-5 TRBV6-6 . . CASAVIALYETQYF TGTGCCAGCGCGGTGATAGCGCTGTACGAGACCCAGTACTTC
TRBJ2-7 TRBV10-3 TRBD1 . CAISESTGASYEQYF TGTGCCATCAGTGAGTCGACAGGGGCGTCCTACGAGCAGTACTTC
TRBJ1-2 TRBV28 TRBD1 . CASSSGQGAYGYTF TGTGCCAGCAGTTCCGGACAGGGAGCCTATGGCTACACCTTC
TRBJ2-1 TRBV7-9 TRBD2 . CASSLEGAGGRFF TGTGCCAGCAGCTTAGAAGGAGCGGGAGGCCGGTTCTTC
TRBJ2-1 TRBV29-1 TRBD2 few CSARGLAGVSGEQFF TGCAGCGCTCGGGGACTAGCGGGAGTTTCTGGTGAGCAGTTCTTC
TRBJ2-5 TRBV18 . . CASSPGVWGGETQYF TGTGCCAGCTCACCAGGTGTCTGGGGAGGAGAGACCCAGTACTTC
TRBJ2-1 TRBV6-4 . . CASSVVTGNEQFF TGTGCCAGCAGTGTCGTGACTGGGAATGAGCAGTTCTTC
TRBJ2-7 TRBV5-5 TRBD1 . CASSLSGQYDPYEQYF TGTGCCAGCAGCTTGTCGGGACAGTATGATCCCTACGAGCAGTACTTC
TRBJ1-1 TRBV18 . few CASSPPLGATEAFF TGTGCCAGCTCACCACCCTTGGGGGCCACTGAAGCTTTCTTT
TRBJ2-3 TRBV5-8 . . CASSSWGVDTQYF TGTGCCAGCAGCTCATGGGGGGTGGATACGCAGTATTTT
TRBJ1-2 TRBV15 . . CATSRDKAGERIYGYTF TGTGCCACCAGCAGAGATAAAGCAGGGGAAAGGATCTATGGCTACACCTTC
TRBJ2-2 TRBV14 . . CASSQDVGVTGELFF TGTGCCAGCAGCCAAGATGTCGGAGTCACCGGGGAGCTGTTTTTT
TRBJ1-2 TRBV4-1 . . CASSQDAGNYGYTF TGCGCCAGCAGCCAAGACGCCGGGAACTATGGCTACACCTTC
TRBJ1-5 TRBV10-3 . . CAIRGTPGQPQHF TGTGCCATCAGGGGGACTCCCGGTCAGCCCCAGCATTTT
TRBJ1-1 TRBV5-1 TRBD1 . CASSPTGLNTEAFF TGCGCCAGCAGCCCGACAGGGCTCAACACTGAAGCTTTCTTT
TRBJ2-4 TRBV4-1 TRBD1 few CASSAGQGAMDIQYF TGCGCCAGCAGCGCCGGACAGGGGGCTATGGACATTCAGTACTTC
TRBJ2-1 TRBV4-2 TRBD2 . CASSQGASGNEQFF TGTGCCAGCAGCCAAGGGGCTAGCGGTAATGAGCAGTTCTTC
TRBJ1-1 TRBV21-1 . . CASSPLHRNTEAFF TGTGCCAGCAGCCCATTACACAGGAACACTGAAGCTTTCTTT
TRBJ2-1 TRBV11-3 TRBD2 . CASSLGAGGSYNEQFF TGTGCCAGCAGCTTAGGGGCGGGGGGCTCCTACAATGAGCAGTTCTTC
TRBJ1-2 TRBV7-9 TRBD1 . CASSPRQGPAQGYTF TGTGCCAGCAGCCCCCGACAGGGCCCGGCTCAGGGCTACACCTTC
TRBJ2-1 TRBV19 . once CASGTEGGSSYNEQFF TGTGCCAGCGGGACGGAGGGAGGAAGCTCCTACAATGAGCAGTTCTTC
TRBJ1-2 TRBV30 TRBD1 . CATGQGARTLFLYGYTF TGTGCCACCGGACAGGGGGCGCGAACTCTCTTTCTCTATGGCTACACCTTC
TRBJ2-2 TRBV7-9 . . CASSSTGSGTGELFF TGTGCCAGCAGCTCCACAGGGTCGGGCACCGGGGAGCTGTTTTTT